The rows below give T cell receptor beta chains drawn from one sample of a study of cytomegalovirus exposure and HLA in healthy donors. The repertoire was sequenced with immunoSEQ multiplex PCR; TCRdb's copy has only in-frame clones and lacks some. The sample lists 120,000 to 150,000 clones; 79% were seen once. Sample: PBMCs. All receptors come from a woman aged 40 to 49 in good health and CMV-seropositive. CDR3s include the opening cysteine and the closing phenylalanine or tryptophan. The D gene is left open where the match is weak. The listing skips clone size in some rows; elsewhere it reads once, few, many or a size class.

D gene,clone size,V gene,J gene,CDR3 DNA,CDR3 protein
.,.,TRBV18,TRBJ1-1,TGTGCCAGCTCACCACCGAACGAGTTTTCTAACACTGAAGCTTTCTTT,CASSPPNEFSNTEAFF
TRBD1,.,TRBV6-1,TRBJ1-2,TGTGCCAGCAGTGGACAGGGGGCGTACTATGGCTACACCTTC,CASSGQGAYYGYTF
.,.,TRBV2,TRBJ1-2,TGTGCCAGCGTGATTAACACTAACTATGGCTACACCTTC,CASVINTNYGYTF
.,.,TRBV9,TRBJ1-6,TGTGCCAGCAGCGTAGACTTAGCTGGCCCTAATTCACCCCTCCACTTT,CASSVDLAGPNSPLHF
TRBD1,few,TRBV5-1,TRBJ2-6,TGCGCCAGCAGCTCGACAGGGGCCGGGGCCAACGTCCTGACTTTC,CASSSTGAGANVLTF
.,.,TRBV7-2,TRBJ1-2,TGTGCCAGCAGCTTCGCGGGGGCGCGAGGCTACACCTTC,CASSFAGARGYTF
.,.,TRBV5-1,TRBJ1-1,TGCGCCAGCAGCTTGGTAGGGGTCACTGAAGCTTTCTTT,CASSLVGVTEAFF
TRBD2,.,TRBV9,TRBJ2-5,TGTGCCAGCAGCAAAGTCGGGACTACCATTGAGACCCAGTACTTC,CASSKVGTTIETQYF
.,few,TRBV4-2,TRBJ1-2,TGTGCCAGCAGTCGCGGGGGTACGAGCTATGGCTACACCTTC,CASSRGGTSYGYTF
.,.,TRBV19,TRBJ1-2,TGTGCCAGTATAGGGGTCGGTACCTATGGCTACACCTTC,CASIGVGTYGYTF
.,.,TRBV6-4,TRBJ1-2,TGTGCCAGCAGAGGACAGAACTATGGCTACACCTTC,CASRGQNYGYTF
.,.,TRBV13,TRBJ1-3,TGTGCCAGCAGCCGGACAGCCTCTGGAAACACCATATATTTT,CASSRTASGNTIYF
.,.,TRBV19,TRBJ2-7,TGTGCCAGTAGTATAGGAAAACAGGGTTCGTGGGAGCAGTACTTC,CASSIGKQGSWEQYF
TRBD2,few,TRBV7-3,TRBJ2-7,TGTGCCAGCAGCTTGTTTCTCCCAGCGGGGACCACCTACGAGCAGTACTTC,CASSLFLPAGTTYEQYF
TRBD1,.,TRBV7-9,TRBJ1-5,TGTGCCAGCAGCGCAAACACAGGGGGTAGTCAGCCCCAGCATTTT,CASSANTGGSQPQHF
.,.,TRBV4-1,TRBJ1-3,TGCGCCAGCAGCCAAGAACGGGCAGGGACTGGAAACACCATATATTTT,CASSQERAGTGNTIYF
.,.,TRBV6-5,TRBJ2-3,TGTGCCAGCAGTTACTTCGGCAGCGATTCTACGCAGTATTTT,CASSYFGSDSTQYF
.,.,TRBV30,TRBJ1-3,TGTGCCTCGACAACAGGGTTTTCTGGAAACACCATATATTTT,CASTTGFSGNTIYF
TRBD2,.,TRBV7-3,TRBJ2-3,TGTGCCAGCAGCGCGACTAGCGGGGGGCCAATGGATACGCAGTATTTT,CASSATSGGPMDTQYF
TRBD1,.,TRBV7-3,TRBJ1-2,TGTGCCAGCAGCCAAACGGGGACAGCAAATGGCTACACCTTC,CASSQTGTANGYTF
.,.,TRBV7-5,TRBJ1-4,TGTGTCAGAAGCCCGAAGGGATTATTTGGGAGGAATAATGAAAAACTGTTTTTT,CVRSPKGLFGRNNEKLFF
TRBD1,.,TRBV10-2,TRBJ2-6,TGCGCCAGCAAGCCAGGGGGCGCCGCTGGGGCCAACGTCCTGACTTTC,CASKPGGAAGANVLTF
.,.,TRBV5-5,TRBJ1-2,TGTGCCAGCAGCTTGGTTACAGACTATGGCTACACCTTC,CASSLVTDYGYTF
.,.,TRBV9,TRBJ2-1,TGTGCCAGCAGCGTAGATGTCCCTAACAATGAGCAGTTCTTC,CASSVDVPNNEQFF
.,.,TRBV29-1,TRBJ1-1,TGCAGCGTTGACGGTGGCGGGGGCATGAACACTGAAGCTTTCTTT,CSVDGGGGMNTEAFF
.,.,TRBV4-1,TRBJ1-1,TGCGCCAGCAGCCAAGAGATGGGGAGAGTGAACACTGAAGCTTTCTTT,CASSQEMGRVNTEAFF
.,.,TRBV28,TRBJ1-1,TGTGCCAGCAGCGGGAACACTGAAGCTTTCTTT,CASSGNTEAFF
.,.,TRBV2,TRBJ2-7,TGTGCCAGCAGTGACCGGGTCGGATCCTACGAGCAGTACTTC,CASSDRVGSYEQYF
TRBD1,.,TRBV27,TRBJ2-7,TGTGCCAGCTCGGACAGGGGAGGGGACGAGCAGTACTTC,CASSDRGGDEQYF
.,.,TRBV5-1,TRBJ2-1,TGCGCCAGCACTGAGGGGGGGGGCTACAATGAGCAGTTCTTC,CASTEGGGYNEQFF
.,.,TRBV6-1,TRBJ2-7,TGTGCCAGCAGGCCCGGGAGGGGGCAATCCTACGAGCAGTACTTC,CASRPGRGQSYEQYF
.,.,TRBV18,TRBJ2-5,TGTGCCAGCTCACCGATAACGGGAGAGACCCAGTACTTC,CASSPITGETQYF
.,.,TRBV5-1,TRBJ1-2,TGCGCCAGCAGCTTGCGTGCGCAGGACTATGGCTACACCTTC,CASSLRAQDYGYTF
TRBD1,.,TRBV6-1,TRBJ1-1,TGTGCCAGCAGTGAAGCAGGGGGCAACACTGAAGCTTTCTTT,CASSEAGGNTEAFF
.,.,TRBV5-6,TRBJ2-1,TGTGCCAGCAGCCGCGGGATTTCAAACGCCTACAATGAGCAGTTCTTC,CASSRGISNAYNEQFF
.,.,TRBV28,TRBJ2-7,TGTGCCAGCAGACCAGGGTCACAGGTACCCTACGAGCAGTACTTC,CASRPGSQVPYEQYF
.,.,TRBV11-3,TRBJ2-1,TGTGCCAGCAGCTTAGGCGGTGTCTACAATGAGCAGTTCTTC,CASSLGGVYNEQFF
.,once,TRBV30,TRBJ2-1,TGTGCCTGGAGTGTACTAGGCAGAAACTACAATGAGCAGTTCTTC,CAWSVLGRNYNEQFF
.,.,TRBV30,TRBJ1-5,TGTGCCTGGAGCGCCTATACAGGGAATCAGCCCCAGCATTTT,CAWSAYTGNQPQHF